Shown below are 30 T cell receptor beta chains from a single sample sequenced in a study of blood T cell repertoires in COVID-19. Using immunoSEQ multiplex PCR, the repertoire was profiled, and TCRdb retains in-frame clones only, with some absent. This sample has 130,000 or so clones, with about 86% found just once. The sample consisted of peripheral blood. These receptors were obtained from an elderly man with active or convalescent COVID-19.

This chain links TRBV6-5 with TRBJ2-5; 7 bases map to TRBD2. V trimming: 5 bases; J trimming: 6 bases; junction bases outside the gene matches: 9. The CDR3 loop spans 14 amino acids. Germline V CDR1 and CDR2: MNHEY, SVGAGI. Written as DNA, the CDR3 is TGTGCCAGCAGTCCCTCGCGGGGGAGGAAGACCCAGTACTTC. Protein: CASSPSRGRKTQYF.

V is TRBV10-3 and J is TRBJ1-1, with 9 positions matching TRBD1. Germline V CDR1 and CDR2: ENHRY, SYGVKD. CDR3 length equals 13 residues. The V segment lost 7 bases and the J segment 5 bases; nucleotides outside the gene matches: 5. The CDR3 region is CAIKTGGGTEAFF. The CDR3 nucleotides are TGTGCCATCAAGACAGGGGGAGGGACTGAAGCTTTCTTT.

The chain combines TRBV7-9 with TRBJ1-2, with TRBD1 matching over 11 bases. Germline V lookup: CDR1 SEHNR, CDR2 FQNEAQ (reference sequence). The CDR3 runs 14 residues. Unmatched junction bases numbered 5, after V lost 3 bases and J lost 8 bases. CDR3 amino acids: CASSFGQGAGGYTF. The CDR3 DNA follows: TGTGCCAGCAGCTTTGGACAGGGGGCGGGAGGCTACACCTTC.

The chain employs TRBV7-2 and TRBJ2-5; 10 bases match TRBD2. Looked up from germline, CDR1 is SGHTA and CDR2 is FQGNSA. The trim removed 6 bases at V and 5 bases at J, leaving 3 bases unmatched. The CDR3 extends over 13 amino acids. The CDR3 sequence is CASRRGLAETQYF. CDR3 bases: TGTGCCAGCAGACGGGGACTAGCGGAGACCCAGTACTTC.

The chain joins TRBV24-1 to TRBJ2-1; 13 positions agree with TRBD2. Unmatched junction bases numbered 5, after V lost 4 bases and J lost 6 bases. Germline assignment: CDR1 KGHDR and CDR2 SFDVKD. The CDR3 loop spans 16 amino acids. The CDR3 nucleotides are TGTGCCACCAGTGACACGACTAGCGGGGGGCTCAATGAGCAGTTCTTC. It yields the protein CATSDTTSGGLNEQFF.

This clone occurred a few times. The rearrangement joins TRBV7-6 to TRBJ1-4; weak D call: TRBD1 (6 bases). CDR1 is SGHVS and CDR2 is FNYEAQ in the germline V gene. Deletions cut 2 bases from V and 0 bases from J, with 7 bases between. The CDR3 is made up of 15 amino acids. The CDR3 here is CASSLWTATNEKLFF. The CDR3 region has the DNA TGTGCCAGCAGCTTATGGACAGCAACTAATGAAAAACTGTTTTTT.

The chain couples TRBV10-3 to TRBJ1-2, with D perhaps TRBD1 (5 bases). The germline V gene encodes CDR1 ENHRY and CDR2 SYGVKD. With 0 bases removed from V and 8 bases from J, the gap between germline ends came to 13 bases. The CDR3 covers 14 residues. As DNA, the CDR3 is TGTGCCATCAGTGAGTCTAAGGGGTTGGACGGCTACACCTTC. This sequence encodes CAISESKGLDGYTF.

The chain joins TRBV5-1 to TRBJ2-1, with 8 bases lining up with TRBD2. Germline CDR1 and CDR2: SGHRS and YFSETQ. This CDR3 has 15 residues. Unmatched junction bases numbered 8, after V lost 4 bases and J lost 5 bases. The CDR3 sequence is CASSREGGANNEQFF. The CDR3 nucleotides are TGCGCCAGCAGCCGGGAGGGAGGGGCAAACAATGAGCAGTTCTTC.

The genes are TRBV6-5 and TRBJ1-2; the match to TRBD1 covers 7 bases. V lost 11 bases and J lost 5; bases outside the gene matches: 11. The CDR3 runs 13 residues. Germline assignment: CDR1 MNHEY and CDR2 SVGAGI. CDR3 amino acids: CASGGGQNYGYTF. In DNA, the CDR3 is TGTGCCTCGGGGGGGGGACAGAATTATGGCTACACCTTC.

The chain uses TRBV6-2 or TRBV6-3 and TRBJ2-6; possibly TRBD2 for D (5 bases). The CDR3 extends over 17 amino acids. The V end was cut by 7 bases, the J end by 0 bases, with 16 bases between. Looked up from germline, CDR1 is MNHEY and CDR2 is SVGEGT. For the CDR3, the DNA is TGTGCCAGCAACCCCGGGGTGGCACACTCTGGGGCCAACGTCCTGACTTTC. Its protein is CASNPGVAHSGANVLTF.

The chain couples TRBV6-6 to TRBJ1-2; D gene uncertain. Trimming removed 4 bases from V and 8 bases from J, with 17 bases in between. Germline CDR1 and CDR2: MNHNY and SVGAGI (reference sequence). CDR3 size: 14 residues. CDR3 nucleotides: TGTGCCAGCAGTTCCATACCTCCCGGGGAGGGCTACACCTTC. This codes for CASSSIPPGEGYTF.

V is TRBV5-6 and J is TRBJ1-4; D remains ambiguous. CDR1 and CDR2 from the germline V gene are SGHDT and YYEEEE. The CDR3 is 16 amino acids. Trimming left V 1 base short and J 10 bases short, with 20 bases between. This CDR3 is CASSLRSGNVAAKLFF. DNA of the CDR3: TGTGCCAGCAGCTTGAGATCCGGGAATGTGGCGGCAAAACTGTTTTTT.

This clone has a handful of counts. This chain connects TRBV27 to TRBJ1-1; the match to TRBD1 covers 9 bases. This CDR3 comprises 17 residues. The germline V gene encodes CDR1 MNHEY and CDR2 SMNVEV (reference sequence). J was trimmed by 3 bases and V by 2 bases; bases with no gene match: 10. For the CDR3, the DNA is TGTGCCAGCAGTTTAAGGGTTACGACAGGGGGGGACACTGAAGCTTTCTTT. Translation gives CASSLRVTTGGDTEAFF.

The chain links TRBV4-1 to TRBJ2-5, with D tentatively TRBD2 (6 bases). Germline V lookup: CDR1 MGHRA, CDR2 YSYEKL. V gave up 0 bases and J gave up 6 bases, with 17 bases separating them. This CDR3 is built from 16 residues. This CDR3 reads CASSQDLGTAPKTQYF. In DNA form, the CDR3 reads TGCGCCAGCAGCCAAGATTTAGGGACTGCTCCGAAGACCCAGTACTTC.

In its sample, this clone was seen a few times. The chain couples TRBV7-2 to TRBJ2-5; D is unresolved. CDR3 length: 13 residues. Trimming stripped 1 base from V and 1 base from J, with 4 bases between. CDR1 SGHTA and CDR2 FQGNSA come from the germline V gene. CDR3 nucleotides: TGTGCCAGCAGCTTAGAGCTCCAAGAGACCCAGTACTTC. This gives the protein CASSLELQETQYF. The full variable domain, completed using reference TRBV7-2 and TRBJ2-5, is GAGVSQSPSNKVTEKGKDVELRCDPISGHTALYWYRQSLGQGLEFLIYFQGNSAPDKSGLPSDRFSAERTGGSVSTLTIQRTQQEDSAVYLCASSLELQETQYFGPGTRLLVL.

This chain links TRBV9 with TRBJ2-2; 9 nucleotides match TRBD2. In germline, CDR1 is SGDLS, CDR2 YYNGEE. V was clipped by 3 bases and J by 3 bases; unmatched bases: 0. The CDR3 runs 14 residues. CDR3 residues: CASSGLADTGELFF. In nucleotides, the CDR3 is TGTGCCAGCAGCGGACTAGCGGACACCGGGGAGCTGTTTTTT.

The chain employs TRBV6-2 or TRBV6-3 and TRBJ1-5; 7 nucleotides agree with TRBD1. Germline CDR1 MNHEY, CDR2 SVGEGT. Trimming removed 0 bases from V and 4 bases from J; junction bases left unmatched: 6. The CDR3 is 16 residues long. The CDR3 region is CASSYSAGGKNQPQHF. The CDR3 DNA reads TGTGCCAGCAGTTACTCGGCAGGGGGAAAGAATCAGCCCCAGCATTTT.

This chain joins TRBV7-8 and TRBJ1-6; possibly TRBD1 for D (5 bases). The length of the CDR3 is 15 residues. Germline V gives CDR1 SGHVS, CDR2 FQNEAQ. V was pared by 5 bases and J by 2 bases, with 10 bases between. The CDR3 loop is CASSKGVPYNSPLHF. CDR3 coding DNA: TGTGCCAGCAGCAAAGGGGTGCCCTATAATTCACCCCTCCACTTT.

This clone was seen a single time. The chain recombines TRBV7-2 with TRBJ1-6; 7 nucleotides match TRBD1. This CDR3 has 14 amino acids. J gave up 4 bases and V 5 bases, and 2 bases lay outside the gene matches. Germline V CDR1 and CDR2: SGHTA, FQGNSA. The CDR3 loop reads CASSQGQYNSPLHF. The CDR3 DNA is TGTGCCAGCAGCCAGGGACAGTATAATTCACCCCTCCACTTT. The whole variable domain, filled in from reference TRBV7-2 and TRBJ1-6, reads GAGVSQSPSNKVTEKGKDVELRCDPISGHTALYWYRQSLGQGLEFLIYFQGNSAPDKSGLPSDRFSAERTGGSVSTLTIQRTQQEDSAVYLCASSQGQYNSPLHFGNGTRLTVT.

This chain links TRBV30 with TRBJ1-3; possible D gene TRBD1, 5 bases. V lost 4 bases and J 0 bases, leaving 7 bases between the germline ends. This CDR3 spans 13 amino acids. Germline V gives CDR1 GTSNPN, CDR2 SVGIG (reference sequence). The CDR3 reads CAWTGFSGNTIYF. The CDR3 DNA sequence: TGTGCCTGGACAGGGTTCTCTGGAAACACCATATATTTT. The variable domain in full, completed from reference TRBV30 and TRBJ1-3, reads SQTIHQWPATLVQPVGSPLSLECTVEGTSNPNLYWYRQAAGRGLQLLFYSVGIGQISSEVPQNLSASRPQDRQFILSSKKLLLSDSGFYLCAWTGFSGNTIYFGEGSWLTVV.

The V call is TRBV7-2, the J call TRBJ1-5; tentatively, D is TRBD1 (6 bases). Germline V lookup: CDR1 SGHTA, CDR2 FQGNSA. The CDR3 extends over 16 amino acids. The V end was cut by 5 bases, the J end by 2 bases, with 16 bases between. The CDR3 spells CASSGSAGAGNQPQHF. In DNA, the CDR3 is TGTGCCAGCAGCGGAAGTGCAGGGGCTGGCAATCAGCCCCAGCATTTT.

The chain has TRBV4-1 and TRBJ1-2; D might be TRBD1 (5 bases). Looked up from germline, CDR1 is MGHRA and CDR2 is YSYEKL. The CDR3 loop spans 19 amino acids. V was pared by 0 bases and J by 0 bases, with 20 bases between. As DNA, the CDR3 is TGCGCCAGCAGCCAAGACTCGGCCTTCGGACAAGTAGCTAACTATGGCTACACCTTC. This codes for CASSQDSAFGQVANYGYTF.

The J gene is TRBJ1-3, the V gene TRBV7-8; the match to TRBD1 covers 7 bases. Unmatched junction bases numbered 4, after V lost 2 bases and J lost 0 bases. Germline assignment: CDR1 SGHVS and CDR2 FQNEAQ. The CDR3 spans 16 residues. This CDR3 is CASSLQGVLSGNTIYF. The CDR3 coding sequence is TGTGCCAGCAGCTTACAGGGGGTCCTCTCTGGAAACACCATATATTTT. The entire variable domain, with the rest obtained from reference TRBV7-8 and TRBJ1-3, is as follows: GAGVSQSPRYKVAKRGQDVALRCDPISGHVSLFWYQQALGQGPEFLTYFQNEAQLDKSGLPSDRFFAERPEGSVSTLKIQRTQQEDSAVYLCASSLQGVLSGNTIYFGEGSWLTVV.

This clone was recorded a few times. This sequence joins TRBV12-3 or TRBV12-4 and TRBJ1-3; no firm D call. The CDR3 consists of 13 residues. Trimming removed 8 bases from V and 4 bases from J, with 12 bases in between. The CDR3 spells CASAPQAGNTIYF. The CDR3 DNA follows: TGTGCCAGCGCACCGCAGGCCGGAAACACCATATATTTT.

V and J are TRBV7-9 and TRBJ2-2; D remains ambiguous. Trimming shortened V by 2 bases and J by 5 bases, and 6 bases separated the two germline ends. This CDR3 region has 13 residues. Germline CDR1 SEHNR, CDR2 FQNEAQ (reference sequence). The CDR3 coding sequence is TGTGCCAGCAGCTTAAGCGAGACCGGGGAGCTGTTTTTT. It translates to CASSLSETGELFF.

The V call is TRBV30, the J call TRBJ1-5; unclear D gene. Per germline, CDR1 GTSNPN and CDR2 SVGIG (reference sequence). This CDR3 is 15 amino acids long. V lost 2 bases and J 1 base, leaving 12 bases between the germline ends. CDR3 sequence: CAWSPQAGSNQPQHF. The CDR3 bases are TGTGCCTGGAGTCCGCAGGCGGGGAGCAATCAGCCCCAGCATTTT.

In its sample, this clone was seen once. This sequence joins TRBV30 and TRBJ2-3, with D perhaps TRBD1 (6 bases). Germline assignment: CDR1 GTSNPN and CDR2 SVGIG (reference sequence). V shed 5 bases and J shed 0 bases, with 12 bases lying between them. The CDR3 sequence is 14 residues long. The CDR3 nucleotides read TGTGCCTGGCGAACAGGGATAAGCACAGATACGCAGTATTTT. This codes for CAWRTGISTDTQYF.

A word on this clone: At one end the junction does not follow the germline gene, possibly because of a read error. The V and J genes are TRBV9 and TRBJ2-2, with 7 bases aligning to TRBD1. Germline lookup yields CDR1 SGDLS and CDR2 YYNGEE. The CDR3 contains 15 residues. This chain's CDR3 is CASSPFEGANRGAVF. In DNA form, the CDR3 reads TGTGCCAGCAGCCCCTTTGAGGGGGCGAATCGGGGAGCTGTTTTT.

This chain joins TRBV5-1 and TRBJ2-5; 12 nucleotides match TRBD2. The CDR3 runs 16 residues. The germline gives CDR1 SGHRS, CDR2 YFSETQ. The J segment lost 4 bases and the V segment lost 3 bases, leaving 7 bases of the junction unmatched. Here the CDR3 reads CASSSASGGAGETQYF. The CDR3 nucleotides are TGCGCCAGCAGCTCCGCTAGCGGGGGGGCCGGAGAGACCCAGTACTTC. Based on the CDR3 plus reference TRBV5-1 and TRBJ2-5, the full variable domain is KAGVTQTPRYLIKTRGQQVTLSCSPISGHRSVSWYQQTPGQGLQFLFEYFSETQRNKGNFPGRFSGRQFSNSRSEMNVSTLELGDSALYLCASSSASGGAGETQYFGPGTRLLVL.

V usage is TRBV3-1 (or the pseudogene TRBV3-2) and J usage is TRBJ1-5; D gene uncertain. V was pared by 1 base and J by 5 bases, with 6 bases between. The CDR3 consists of 13 residues. Germline V gives CDR1 LGHDT, CDR2 YNNKEL (reference sequence). In DNA form, the CDR3 reads TGTGCCAGCAGCCAAGTCCCCTATCAGCCCCAGCATTTT. Translation gives CASSQVPYQPQHF.